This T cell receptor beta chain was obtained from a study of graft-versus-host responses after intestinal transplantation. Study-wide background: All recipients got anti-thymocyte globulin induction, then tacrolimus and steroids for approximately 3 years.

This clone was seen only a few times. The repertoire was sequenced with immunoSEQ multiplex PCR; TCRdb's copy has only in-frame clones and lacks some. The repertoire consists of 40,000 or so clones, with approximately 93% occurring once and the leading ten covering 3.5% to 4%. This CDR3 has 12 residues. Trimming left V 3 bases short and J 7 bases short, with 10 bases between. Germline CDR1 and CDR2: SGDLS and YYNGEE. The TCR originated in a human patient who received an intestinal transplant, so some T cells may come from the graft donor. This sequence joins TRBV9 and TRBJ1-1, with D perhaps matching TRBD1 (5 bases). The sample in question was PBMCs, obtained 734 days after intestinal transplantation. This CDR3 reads CASSAQGVEAFF. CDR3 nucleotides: TGTGCCAGCAGCGCGCAGGGTGTTGAAGCTTTCTTT.